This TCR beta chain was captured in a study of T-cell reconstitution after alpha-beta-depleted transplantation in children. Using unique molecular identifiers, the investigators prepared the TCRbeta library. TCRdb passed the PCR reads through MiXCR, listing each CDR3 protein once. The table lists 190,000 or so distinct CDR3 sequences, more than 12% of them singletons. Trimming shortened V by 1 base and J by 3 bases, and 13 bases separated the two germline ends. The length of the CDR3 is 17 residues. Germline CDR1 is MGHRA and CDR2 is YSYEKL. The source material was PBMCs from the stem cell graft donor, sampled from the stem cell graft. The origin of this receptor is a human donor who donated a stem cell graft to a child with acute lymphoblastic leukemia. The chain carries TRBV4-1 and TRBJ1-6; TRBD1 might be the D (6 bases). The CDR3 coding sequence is TGCGCCAGCAGCCAAGGCCCCCACAGGGACTATAATTCACCCCTCCACTTT. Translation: CASSQGPHRDYNSPLHF.